Listed below are T cell receptor beta chains from one sample, sequenced in a study of blood T cell repertoires in COVID-19. Only in-frame clones appear in the TCRdb table, and some are missing; sequencing was by immunoSEQ multiplex PCR. Of roughly 150,000 clones in the sample, 65% to 85% are singletons; the top ten hold approximately 15%. Input material: peripheral blood. The source of these receptors is a woman aged 80 or over with acute or convalescent COVID-19. Each CDR3 is given with its conserved first and last residue. The D gene is left open where the match is weak. Size tells how often a clone was seen (once, few, many) or the class of an expanded clone, and some rows leave it out.

size	V	D	J	DNA	CDR3
.	TRBV27	TRBD1	TRBJ1-1	TGTGCCAGCAGTTTATTCGACAGGGGGGATACTGAAGCTTTCTTT	CASSLFDRGDTEAFF
.	TRBV2	.	TRBJ1-5	TGTGCCAGCAGTGCATGGCAGGGGATGCATTTT	CASSAWQGMHF
.	TRBV28	.	TRBJ2-3	TGTGCCAGCAGTCTCGGGAGCACAGATACGCAGTATTTT	CASSLGSTDTQYF
.	TRBV20-1	TRBD1	TRBJ1-2	TGCAGTGCTAGTCGGACAGGGGGCACGGGTGGCTACACCTTC	CSASRTGGTGGYTF
.	TRBV5-1	TRBD2	TRBJ2-1	TGCGCCAGCAGCTTATCGGCGGGGGGTCCACCTGAGCAGTTCTTC	CASSLSAGGPPEQFF
once	TRBV5-6	.	TRBJ1-2	TGTGCCAGCAGCCCAGGGCCACAGGGAGACTATGGCTACACCTTC	CASSPGPQGDYGYTF
.	TRBV6-2/TRBV6-3	.	TRBJ1-5	TGTGCCAGCAGTTACCCGGGAAAGGCTGGGGGGAGCAATCAGCCCCAGCATTTT	CASSYPGKAGGSNQPQHF
once	TRBV2	.	TRBJ1-3	TGTGCCAGCAGCCAACAGGGTCTAGGAGGAAACACCATATATTTT	CASSQQGLGGNTIYF
once	TRBV11-2	.	TRBJ2-7	TGTGCCAGCAGCTCCCTGGGGTACGGGAAAGCCTACGAGCAGTACTTC	CASSSLGYGKAYEQYF
few	TRBV13	TRBD2	TRBJ2-3	TGTGCCAGCAGCGCAATGGGGACTAGTGAGGGCACAGATACGCAGTATTTT	CASSAMGTSEGTDTQYF
.	TRBV2	.	TRBJ1-1	TGTGCCAGCAGTGCGGAGGGCGACTCAACTGAAGCTTTCTTT	CASSAEGDSTEAFF
.	TRBV24-1	TRBD2	TRBJ2-3	TGTGCCACCAGTGCCCGGGGGGTTAGAGATACGCAGTATTTT	CATSARGVRDTQYF
.	TRBV28	.	TRBJ2-1	TGTGCCAGCAATAGCGTAGAAGGTCTGCTAACCCACAATGAGCAGTTCTTC	CASNSVEGLLTHNEQFF
once	TRBV28	TRBD1	TRBJ1-1	TGTGCCAGCAGTTCCCCATGGACAGGGGGCGATCAAGCTTTCTTT	CASSSPWTGGDQAFF
.	TRBV5-8	TRBD1	TRBJ1-2	TGTGCCAGCAGCTCGGGACAGCCCTCTTTCTATGGCTACACCTTC	CASSSGQPSFYGYTF
.	TRBV19	.	TRBJ1-2	TGTGCCAGTAGTATGTCGGGGGACCACTATGGCTACACCTTC	CASSMSGDHYGYTF
.	TRBV7-2	.	TRBJ2-1	TGTGCCAGCAGCTCACCAGCAGGCCGGGGGAGCTCCTACAATGAGCAGTTCTTC	CASSSPAGRGSSYNEQFF
.	TRBV6-4	TRBD1	TRBJ1-1	TGTGCCAGCAGATTACGGACAGGGGCGAACACTGAAGCTTTCTTT	CASRLRTGANTEAFF
.	TRBV9	TRBD2	TRBJ2-7	TGTGCCAGCAGCCCCGTCTCCTCGGCGGGAGGCGAGCAGTACTTC	CASSPVSSAGGEQYF
.	TRBV5-1	TRBD2	TRBJ2-2	TGCGCCAGCAGCGCGGCGTTTGGCGGGGGGTCGAACACCGGGGAGCTGTTTTTT	CASSAAFGGGSNTGELFF